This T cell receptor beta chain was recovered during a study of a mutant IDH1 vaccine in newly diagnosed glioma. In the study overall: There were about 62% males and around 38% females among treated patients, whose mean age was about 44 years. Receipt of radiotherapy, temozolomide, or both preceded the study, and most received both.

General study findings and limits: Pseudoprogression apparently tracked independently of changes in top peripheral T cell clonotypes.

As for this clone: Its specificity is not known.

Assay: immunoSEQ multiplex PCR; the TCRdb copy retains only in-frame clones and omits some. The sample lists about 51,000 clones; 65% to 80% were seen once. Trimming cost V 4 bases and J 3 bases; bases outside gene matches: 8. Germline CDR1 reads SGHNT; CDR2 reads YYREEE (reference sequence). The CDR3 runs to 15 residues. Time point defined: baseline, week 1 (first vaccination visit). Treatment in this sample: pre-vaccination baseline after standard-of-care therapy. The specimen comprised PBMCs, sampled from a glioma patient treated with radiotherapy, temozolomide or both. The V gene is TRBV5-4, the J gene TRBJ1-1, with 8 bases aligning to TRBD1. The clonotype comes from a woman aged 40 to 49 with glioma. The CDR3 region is CASSNSGGADTEAFF. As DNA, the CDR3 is TGTGCCAGCAGCAACTCAGGGGGCGCGGACACTGAAGCTTTCTTT. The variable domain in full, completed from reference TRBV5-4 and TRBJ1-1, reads ETGVTQSPTHLIKTRGQQVTLRCSSQSGHNTVSWYQQALGQGPQFIFQYYREEENGRGNFPPRFSGLQFPNYSSELNVNALELDDSALYLCASSNSGGADTEAFFGQGTRLTVV.